The 10 T cell receptor beta chains listed next were all sequenced from one sample in a study of cytomegalovirus exposure and HLA in healthy donors (dated by TCRdb to 2015 to 2018). Receptors were amplified or captured by the immunoSEQ multiplex PCR assay. The multiplex PCR relied on a mix of 60 forward primers for TCR Vbeta segments and 13 reverse primers for TCR Jbeta segments. Imported from immuneACCESS, the table was reduced by TCRdb to in-frame sequences with V and J called. These copies leave out some clones; in studies compared against another copy, an unresolved V gene accounts for under half, and the cause of the remainder is not known. The sample table contains approximately 240,000 clones; only one count was recorded for 77% of them. The ten largest clones add up to roughly 2.5% of the sample. The sequencing sample was made of PBMCs. The receptor source for this set is a woman aged 55-70 years in good health and CMV-seropositive.

The sample holds one count of this clone. CDR3 residues: CASSPGQDYEQYF. The DNA for the CDR3 is TGTGCCAGCAGCCCGGGACAGGACTACGAGCAGTACTTC. The chain carries TRBV4-2 and TRBJ2-7; 8 nucleotides agree with TRBD1. CDR1 is LGHNA and CDR2 is YNFKEQ in the germline V gene. The CDR3 consists of 13 residues. Trimming took 4 bases from V and 3 from J; bases not matched to a gene: 2.

The chain employs TRBV6-5 and TRBJ2-3; a possible D gene is TRBD2 (6 bases). This CDR3 comprises 15 residues. V lost 6 bases, J lost 1 base, and 14 bases lay in between. The germline V gene has CDR1 MNHEY and CDR2 SVGAGI. For the CDR3, the DNA is TGTGCCAGCAGCCTAACTAGCTTGCGCACAGATACGCAGTATTTT. Amino acid sequence: CASSLTSLRTDTQYF.

This chain joins TRBV7-8 and TRBJ1-4; 9 bases align to TRBD1. The CDR3 spans 14 residues. V was pared by 5 bases and J by 8 bases, with 6 bases of the junction left unmatched. CDR1 and CDR2 (germline): SGHVS, FQNEAQ. DNA of the CDR3: TGTGCCAGCAGCCGGACAGGGGCGAAGGAAAAACTGTTTTTT. Its translation is CASSRTGAKEKLFF. Complete variable domain (other parts from reference TRBV7-8 and TRBJ1-4): GAGVSQSPRYKVAKRGQDVALRCDPISGHVSLFWYQQALGQGPEFLTYFQNEAQLDKSGLPSDRFFAERPEGSVSTLKIQRTQQEDSAVYLCASSRTGAKEKLFFGSGTQLSVL.

The chain recombines TRBV27 with TRBJ1-1, with 8 bases that match TRBD1. Germline-derived CDR1 and CDR2 are MNHEY and SMNVEV (reference sequence). This CDR3 has 15 residues. Unmatched junction bases numbered 8, after V lost 5 bases and J lost 3 bases. CDR3 DNA: TGTGCCAGCAGTCCACGGACAGGGATGTACACTGAAGCTTTCTTT. Amino acid sequence: CASSPRTGMYTEAFF.

This clone came up once. The chain is built from TRBV5-5 and TRBJ2-2; no clear D. Looked up from germline, CDR1 is SGHKS and CDR2 is YYEKEE (reference sequence). Trimming cost V 0 bases and J 6 bases, with 9 bases left between them. This CDR3 has 14 residues. The CDR3 sequence is CASSLGPQAGELFF. CDR3 coding DNA: TGTGCCAGCAGCTTGGGGCCCCAGGCCGGGGAGCTGTTTTTT.

The J gene is TRBJ1-1, the V gene TRBV6-4, with TRBD1 identical over 7 bases. V gave up 6 bases and J gave up 1 base; unmatched junction bases: 5. Per the germline V gene, CDR1 is MRHNA and CDR2 is SNTAGT. This CDR3 has 14 residues. This chain's CDR3 is CASRDRDSNTEAFF. The CDR3 nucleotides are TGTGCCAGCAGAGACAGGGACTCGAACACTGAAGCTTTCTTT.

This sequence joins TRBV11-2 and TRBJ1-2; perhaps TRBD1 as D (5 bases). The germline V gene has CDR1 SGHAT and CDR2 FQNNGV. V lost 3 bases and J 1 base, leaving 6 bases between the germline ends. The CDR3 contains 13 residues. CDR3 region: CASSFGGNYGYTF. The CDR3 DNA follows: TGTGCCAGCAGCTTCGGGGGTAACTATGGCTACACCTTC.

The chain is built from TRBV6-1 and TRBJ1-5, with 8 bases that match TRBD1. The junction had 4 bases not matched to a gene; V was cut back by 10 bases and J by 2 bases. This CDR3 has 13 amino acids. From germline, CDR1 is MNHNS and CDR2 SASEGT. CDR3: CATGGQGNQPQHF. The CDR3 bases are TGTGCCACGGGGGGACAGGGCAATCAGCCCCAGCATTTT.

This clone was seen a handful of times. The chain uses TRBV6-6 and TRBJ2-1; 7 nucleotides agree with TRBD2. J lost 7 bases, V lost 5 bases, and 11 bases had no gene match. Germline lookup yields CDR1 MNHNY and CDR2 SVGAGI (reference sequence). The CDR3 length is 15 residues. The CDR3 region has the DNA TGTGCCAGCAGTGCCGCAGTGGCGGGGGAAAATGAGCAGTTCTTC. This translates into CASSAAVAGENEQFF.

The genes are TRBV29-1 and TRBJ1-1; 7 bases map to TRBD1. Germline CDR1 and CDR2: SQVTM and ANQGSEA. J was trimmed by 2 bases and V by 7 bases; bases with no gene match: 10. This CDR3 is built from 14 residues. The CDR3 DNA reads TGCAGCGCTGATACGGGACAGACAAACACTGAAGCTTTCTTT. Its translation: CSADTGQTNTEAFF.